Each of the 11 T cell receptor beta chains below was sequenced from the same sample in a study of cytomegalovirus exposure and HLA in healthy donors. The primer mix had 60 Vbeta and 13 Jbeta primers. Produced via immunoSEQ multiplex PCR; TCRdb's table is partial and in-frame only. The table lists under 200,000 clones, around three quarters of them singletons. Sequencing was performed on PBMCs. Receptor source: a man aged 35-49 years in good health and CMV-seronegative.

This clone was recorded only once. The chain is built from TRBV4-3 and TRBJ1-3, with D uncertain. The CDR3 covers 14 residues. From germline, CDR1 is LGHNA and CDR2 YSLEER. V was trimmed by 0 bases and J by 0 bases, leaving 3 bases between them. The CDR3 protein is CASSQDISGNTIYF. As DNA, the CDR3 is TGCGCCAGCAGCCAAGATATCTCTGGAAACACCATATATTTT.

The sample holds one count of this clone. The chain couples TRBV12-5 to TRBJ2-2; D is ambiguous. Trimming took 0 bases from V and 4 from J, leaving 9 bases between them. CDR3 length: 15 residues. CDR1 and CDR2 (germline): LGHNT, FRNRAP. The CDR3 bases are TGTGCTAGTGGTTTGGTGTGGCGCGGCACCGGGGAGCTGTTTTTT. Its protein product is CASGLVWRGTGELFF.

Written as DNA, the CDR3 is TGTGCCAGTAGTTTCTCGACAGGGGGCTACGAGCAGTACTTC. Its translation is CASSFSTGGYEQYF. This sequence joins TRBV19 and TRBJ2-7; 9 bases map to TRBD1. In germline, CDR1 is LNHDA, CDR2 SQIVND (reference sequence). There are 14 residues in the CDR3. Losses at the gene ends were 5 bases for V and 3 bases for J; bases not matched to a gene: 5.

The CDR3 loop reads CASGKQSSGANVLTF. DNA for the CDR3: TGTGCCAGCGGCAAACAGAGCTCTGGGGCCAACGTCCTGACTTTC. V usage is TRBV6-5 and J usage is TRBJ2-6; D gene uncertain. With 8 bases removed from V and 0 bases from J, the gap between germline ends came to 11 bases. Germline assignment: CDR1 MNHEY and CDR2 SVGAGI. The CDR3 totals 15 residues.

The CDR3 sequence is CASSFGEGRSPLHF. In nucleotides, the CDR3 is TGTGCCAGCAGCTTCGGGGAGGGTAGGTCACCCCTCCACTTT. The V call is TRBV7-2, the J call TRBJ1-6; no clear D gene. The CDR3 contains 14 residues. The V and J ends lost 3 bases and 10 bases respectively, with 13 bases between them. CDR1 SGHTA and CDR2 FQGNSA come from the germline V gene.

The chain is built from TRBV6-5 and TRBJ1-5; D is perhaps TRBD1 (6 bases). Germline V gene lookup returns CDR1 MNHEY and CDR2 SVGAGI. The V end lost 6 bases, the J end lost 5 bases, and 11 bases lay between the germline ends. There are 13 residues in the CDR3. In DNA, the CDR3 is TGTGCCAGCAGACCACAGGGAGATCAGCCCCAGCATTTT. It specifies CASRPQGDQPQHF.

This chain's CDR3 is CASRPPEVDTQYF. In nucleotides, the CDR3 is TGTGCCAGCAGACCTCCGGAGGTGGATACGCAGTATTTT. This chain links TRBV11-3 with TRBJ2-3; TRBD2 might be the D (5 bases). The CDR3 length is 13 residues. Trimming pared 6 bases from V and 6 bases from J, leaving 13 bases between. Germline V gene sequence: CDR1 SGHNT, CDR2 YENEEA.

This rearrangement joins TRBV27 to TRBJ2-7, with 9 positions matching TRBD1. V was pared by 2 bases and J by 5 bases, with 7 bases of the junction left unmatched. CDR1 and CDR2 (germline): MNHEY, SMNVEV (reference sequence). The CDR3 has 15 residues. The DNA of the CDR3 is TGTGCCAGCAGTTTACTCCGGGACAGGGACCACGAGCAGTACTTC. It translates to CASSLLRDRDHEQYF.

The rearrangement links TRBV5-6 to TRBJ2-1; 9 bases line up with TRBD2. Germline V gene lookup returns CDR1 SGHDT and CDR2 YYEEEE. Trimming took 5 bases from V and 4 from J; bases not matched to a gene: 10. The CDR3 sequence is 16 residues long. CDR3 DNA: TGTGCCAGCAGTGGGTGGGCTAGCGGGAAGTACAATGAGCAGTTCTTC. This gives the protein CASSGWASGKYNEQFF.

The chain joins TRBV7-2 to TRBJ2-3, with 14 bases aligning to TRBD2. CDR3 size: 17 residues. Germline V gene sequence: CDR1 SGHTA, CDR2 FQGNSA. V lost 4 bases, J lost 0 bases, and 3 bases stayed unmatched. CDR3 sequence reads: CASSSGLAGVSTDTQYF. The CDR3 nucleotides read TGTGCCAGCAGCTCGGGACTAGCGGGGGTTAGCACAGATACGCAGTATTTT.

The chain carries TRBV29-1 and TRBJ1-2; D is ambiguous. CDR3 length: 13 residues. The V and J ends lost 6 bases and 0 bases respectively, with 11 bases between them. The germline CDR1 and CDR2 sequences are SQVTM and ANQGSEA. The CDR3 loop is CSVGQSANYGYTF. The CDR3 nucleotides read TGCAGCGTGGGCCAGTCAGCTAACTATGGCTACACCTTC.